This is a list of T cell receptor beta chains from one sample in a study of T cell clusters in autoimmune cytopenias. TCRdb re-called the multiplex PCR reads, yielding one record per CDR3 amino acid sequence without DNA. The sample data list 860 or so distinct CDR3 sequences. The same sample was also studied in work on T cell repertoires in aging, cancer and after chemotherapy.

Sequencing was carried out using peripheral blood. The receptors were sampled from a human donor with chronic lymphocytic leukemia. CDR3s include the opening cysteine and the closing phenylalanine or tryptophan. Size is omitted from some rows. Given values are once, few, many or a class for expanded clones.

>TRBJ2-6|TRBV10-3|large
CAINDGDGSGANVLTF
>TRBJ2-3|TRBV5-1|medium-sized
CASSLIPPSGGGDTQYF
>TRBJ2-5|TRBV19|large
CASSISADGYQETQYF
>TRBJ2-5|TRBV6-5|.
CASSYSIRTEETQYF
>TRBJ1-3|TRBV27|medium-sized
CASSIDTSSGNTIYF
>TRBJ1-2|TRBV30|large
CAWSLGAIRGYTF
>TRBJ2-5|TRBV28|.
CASSPRRDRGPGAQYF
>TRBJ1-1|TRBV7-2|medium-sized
CASSRDRKGGTEAFF
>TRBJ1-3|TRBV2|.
CASSEDSSGNTIYF
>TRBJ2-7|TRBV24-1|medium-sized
CATSGFGPREGVYEQYF
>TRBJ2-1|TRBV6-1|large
CASSARTSGNNEQFF
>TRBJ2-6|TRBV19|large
CASRPVGGANVLTF
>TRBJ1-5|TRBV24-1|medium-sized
CATSEGQGASQPQHF
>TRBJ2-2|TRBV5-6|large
CASSRTRWGRGELFF
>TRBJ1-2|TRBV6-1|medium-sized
CASSEGGGYYGYTF
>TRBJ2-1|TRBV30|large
CAFGLAGPDNEQFF
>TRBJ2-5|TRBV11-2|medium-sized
CASSLEWGGQETQYF
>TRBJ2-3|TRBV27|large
CASSLSKGRPQYF
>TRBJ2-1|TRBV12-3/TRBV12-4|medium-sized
CASRGTSGRFEQFF
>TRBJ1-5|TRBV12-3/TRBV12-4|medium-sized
CASSLGSGGSNQPQHF
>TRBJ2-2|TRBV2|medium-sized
CASRQGVNTGELFF
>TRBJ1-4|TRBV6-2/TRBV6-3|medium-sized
CASRKRQPTNEKLFF
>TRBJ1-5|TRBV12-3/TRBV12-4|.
CASSIGGPNQPQHF
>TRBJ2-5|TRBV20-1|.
CSARDGQGSRETQYF
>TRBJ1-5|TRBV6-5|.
CARRTPSNQPQHF
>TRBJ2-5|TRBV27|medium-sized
CASGPGLGRRELGETQYF
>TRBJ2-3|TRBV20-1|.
CSAWGGGTDTQYF
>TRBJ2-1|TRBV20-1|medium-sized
CSARDWAGGDNEQFF
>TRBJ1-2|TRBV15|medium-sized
CATRDGADPYGYTF
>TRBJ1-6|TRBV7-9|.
CASSPPGRINNSSLHF
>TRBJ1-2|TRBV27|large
CASSPSGGLINYGYTF
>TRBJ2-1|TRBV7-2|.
CASSLVLAGGLNEQFF
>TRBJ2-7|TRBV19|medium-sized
CASSISPDEDYEQYF
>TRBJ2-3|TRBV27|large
CASSGLVTDTQYF
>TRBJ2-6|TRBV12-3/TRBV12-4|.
CASSGRGLSGANVLTF
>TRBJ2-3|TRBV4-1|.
CASSHLTSGITDTQYF
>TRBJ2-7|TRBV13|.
CASSFRLAGYEQYF
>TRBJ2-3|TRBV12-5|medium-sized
CASAMLSTDTQYF
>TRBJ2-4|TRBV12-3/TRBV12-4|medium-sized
CASSVSGGPLLAKNIQYF
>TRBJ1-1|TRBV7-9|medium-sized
CASSAQGNTEAFF
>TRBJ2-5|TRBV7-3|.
CASSSTSGGQGTQYF
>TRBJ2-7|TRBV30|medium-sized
CAWGGTGGEEEQYF
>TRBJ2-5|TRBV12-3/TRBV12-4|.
CASSFGLAGGEETQYF
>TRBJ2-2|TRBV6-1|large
CASSGVAGGRITGELFF
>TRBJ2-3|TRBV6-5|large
CASSYDGLRGTDTQYF
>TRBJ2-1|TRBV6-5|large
CASSYSSSVVPAAGWDNEQFF
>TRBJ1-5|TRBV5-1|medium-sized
CASSWGTGFQPQHF
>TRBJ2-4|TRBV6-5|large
CASSISGTGVNIQYF
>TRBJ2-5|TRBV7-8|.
CASSLVRAAQIQETQYF